This is a list of T cell receptor beta chains from one sample in a study of response to subunit inactivated influenza vaccine. One entry per CDR3 protein, called by TCRdb with MiXCR from the RT-PCR reads. Among 500,000 to 600,000 distinct CDR3 sequences, over 9% were seen once, and the ten largest hold around 10%. The data were also submitted as part of a second study, on T cells expressing NK-cell markers.

The source was PBMCs from blood, collected on the day of vaccination. These receptors came from a man between 50 and 59 years old who received an inactivated influenza vaccine. The CDR3 runs from the conserved cysteine through the conserved F or W. The D gene is left open where the match is weak. Expanded clones are given a class, and other clones once, few, many or no size at all.

J gene,D gene,clone size,V gene,CDR3 protein,CDR3 DNA
TRBJ2-7,TRBD1,many,TRBV5-5,CASSSSMTGSSYEQYF,TGTGCCAGCAGCTCGAGCATGACAGGGTCCTCCTACGAGCAGTACTTC
TRBJ2-5,.,.,TRBV20-1,CSARRGGQGQTQYF,TGCAGTGCTAGACGCGGTGGGCAGGGGCAAACCCAGTACTTC
TRBJ2-1,.,.,TRBV3-1,CASSQVSGNEQFF,TGTGCCAGCAGCCAAGTATCAGGGAATGAGCAGTTCTTC
TRBJ2-1,TRBD1,.,TRBV10-3,CAINPTGFHEQFF,TGTGCCATCAACCCGACAGGGTTCCATGAGCAGTTCTTC
TRBJ2-1,TRBD2,.,TRBV20-1,CSAKLAGGDNEQFF,TGCAGTGCTAAGTTAGCGGGAGGGGACAATGAGCAGTTCTTC
TRBJ2-5,.,few,TRBV5-6,CASSLSFPETQYF,TGTGCCAGCAGCTTGTCGTTCCCGGAGACCCAGTACTTC
TRBJ2-3,.,.,TRBV4-2,CASSQGPSRTDTQYF,TGTGCCAGCAGCCAAGGTCCCTCCCGCACAGATACGCAGTATTTT
TRBJ2-1,.,.,TRBV6-2/TRBV6-3,CASSHNPGTIKGGFYNEQFF,TGTGCCAGCAGCCATAATCCCGGGACAATAAAAGGGGGGTTCTACAATGAGCAGTTCTTC
TRBJ2-5,.,.,TRBV29-1,CSVPRGGQETQYF,TGCAGCGTCCCGAGGGGGGGGCAAGAGACCCAGTACTTC
TRBJ2-4,.,once,TRBV3-1,CASSQVPGGPKNIQYF,TGTGCCAGCAGCCAAGTTCCCGGCGGACCCAAAAACATTCAGTACTTC
TRBJ2-5,TRBD1,.,TRBV7-2,CASSFQQGAGETQYF,TGTGCCAGCAGCTTCCAACAGGGGGCTGGAGAGACCCAGTACTTC
TRBJ1-2,.,few,TRBV7-9,CASSAQGGSYGYTF,TGTGCCAGCAGCGCACAGGGCGGAAGCTATGGCTACACCTTC
TRBJ1-5,.,.,TRBV9,CASSVDAQGTTQHF,TGTGCCAGCAGCGTAGACGCCCAGGGTACGACCCAGCATTTT
TRBJ2-1,.,few,TRBV20-1,CSASYTGYNEQFF,TGCAGTGCTTCCTATACAGGGTACAATGAGCAGTTCTTC
TRBJ2-7,.,.,TRBV12-3/TRBV12-4,CASSRAAGLRNEQYF,TGTGCCAGCAGTCGCGCCGCCGGACTGAGAAACGAGCAGTACTTC
TRBJ2-3,.,.,TRBV4-2,CASSQEARGRTDTQYF,TGTGCCAGCAGCCAAGAGGCACGCGGTCGCACAGATACGCAGTATTTT
TRBJ2-3,TRBD2,.,TRBV12-3/TRBV12-4,CASSYHSGGEHTQYF,TGTGCCAGCAGTTATCACAGCGGGGGCGAACATACGCAGTATTTT
TRBJ2-1,.,.,TRBV24-1,CATSEVGRYNEQFF,TGTGCCACCAGTGAAGTGGGACGCTACAATGAGCAGTTCTTC
TRBJ2-7,.,many,TRBV5-1,CASSFELTPSEQYF,TGCGCCAGCAGCTTCGAACTCACCCCTTCCGAGCAGTACTTC
TRBJ1-2,.,.,TRBV30,CAWSDTNYGYTF,TGTGCCTGGAGTGACACTAACTATGGCTACACCTTC
TRBJ2-3,.,many,TRBV20-1,CSAREGSSNRDTQYF,TGCAGTGCTAGAGAGGGCAGTTCAAATCGGGATACGCAGTATTTT
TRBJ2-5,TRBD2,.,TRBV5-1,CASSLLLAGGRETQYF,TGCGCCAGCAGCTTACTACTAGCGGGAGGGCGAGAGACCCAGTACTTC
TRBJ2-2,.,few,TRBV5-1,CASVRSNTGELFF,TGCGCCAGCGTCCGGTCGAACACCGGGGAGCTGTTTTTT
TRBJ1-5,.,.,TRBV2,CASRQYSNQPQHF,TGTGCCAGCCGACAGTATAGCAATCAGCCCCAGCATTTT
TRBJ1-2,TRBD1,many,TRBV20-1,CSARPRDREGYTF,TGCAGTGCTAGGCCCCGGGACAGGGAGGGCTACACCTTC
TRBJ2-3,TRBD2,.,TRBV28,CAIRGTSVDTQYF,TGTGCCATCAGAGGGACTAGCGTAGATACGCAGTATTTT
TRBJ2-7,.,few,TRBV7-2,CASSLGVGSLTYEQYF,TGTGCCAGCAGCTTAGGTGTAGGGAGCCTAACCTACGAGCAGTACTTC